The 20 T cell receptor beta chains in this list originate from one sample, sequenced in a study of siplizumab effects on memory and regulatory T cells (dated by TCRdb to about 2019). Receptors were amplified or captured by the immunoSEQ multiplex PCR assay. Drawn from immuneACCESS, this table holds only the in-frame rearrangements with V and J called that TCRdb kept. Clones are partly lost; checked studies trace under half to an unresolved V gene and leave the rest unexplained. The sample table contains about 69,000 clones; only one count was recorded for 88% of them. The top ten clonotypes cover roughly 1.7% of the sample. The sequencing sample was made of Tregs sorted from blood. The receptors originated from a human donor in good health.

The chain couples TRBV11-3 to TRBJ2-1; TRBD1 matches at 7 bases. The length of the CDR3 is 15 residues. Germline-derived CDR1 and CDR2 are SGHNT and YENEEA. Unmatched junction bases numbered 10, after V lost 5 bases and J lost 6 bases. The CDR3 loop reads CASSPRRQGFNEQFF. The CDR3 nucleotides are TGTGCCAGCAGCCCTCGTAGACAGGGATTCAATGAGCAGTTCTTC.

V usage is TRBV19 and J usage is TRBJ1-6; D is ambiguous. Trimming took 5 bases from V and 10 from J, leaving 15 bases between them. Germline lookup yields CDR1 LNHDA and CDR2 SQIVND (reference sequence). The CDR3 loop spans 14 amino acids. The CDR3 nucleotides are TGTGCCAGTAGTCCAACCCCGGGAGTCTCACCCCTCCACTTT. Amino acid sequence: CASSPTPGVSPLHF.

The CDR3 DNA sequence: TGTGCCAGCAGCCTACTAGCGGGAGGGCCTTACGAGCAGTACTTC. Protein sequence: CASSLLAGGPYEQYF. The chain joins TRBV11-2 to TRBJ2-7; TRBD2 matches 13 bases. The junction had 5 bases not matched to a gene; V was cut back by 5 bases and J by 4 bases. The CDR3 has 15 residues. Germline V gives CDR1 SGHAT, CDR2 FQNNGV.

The chain links TRBV27 to TRBJ1-1, with D possibly matching TRBD1 (5 bases). This CDR3 spans 13 amino acids. V was cut by 0 bases and J by 5 bases, with 7 bases left in between. Germline CDR1 reads MNHEY; CDR2 reads SMNVEV (reference sequence). The CDR3 DNA reads TGTGCCAGCAGTTTATCGGGGGGTACTGAAGCTTTCTTT. This gives the protein CASSLSGGTEAFF.

The J gene is TRBJ1-1, the V gene TRBV7-3, with TRBD1 as a possible D gene (6 bases). Trimming shortened V by 7 bases and J by 7 bases, and 16 bases separated the two germline ends. This CDR3 region has 13 residues. CDR1 and CDR2 from the germline V gene are SGHTA and FQGTGA. CDR3 loop: CASTRGQTGEAFF. The CDR3, as DNA: TGTGCCAGCACCCGCGGACAGACCGGTGAAGCTTTCTTT.

V and J are TRBV30 and TRBJ2-1; D is unresolved. There are 14 residues in the CDR3. Germline V gene lookup returns CDR1 GTSNPN and CDR2 SVGIG (reference sequence). Between the trimmed V and J ends, which lost 1 base and 3 bases, there was a span of 10 bases. The CDR3 DNA follows: TGTGCCTGGAGTGGTGGGCGGCTCTACAATGAGCAGTTCTTC. Protein sequence: CAWSGGRLYNEQFF. Full variable domain (outside the CDR3, taken from reference TRBV30 and TRBJ2-1): SQTIHQWPATLVQPVGSPLSLECTVEGTSNPNLYWYRQAAGRGLQLLFYSVGIGQISSEVPQNLSASRPQDRQFILSSKKLLLSDSGFYLCAWSGGRLYNEQFFGPGTRLTVL.

V and J are TRBV6-1 and TRBJ1-2, with a weak D call TRBD1 (5 bases). V was trimmed by 2 bases and J by 6 bases, leaving 22 bases between them. The CDR3 has 17 residues. From germline, CDR1 is MNHNS and CDR2 SASEGT. The DNA of the CDR3 is TGTGCCAGCAGTGAACTAGGCAGGGTTTGGAATACTGATGGCTACACCTTC. It is translated as CASSELGRVWNTDGYTF.

The V and J genes are TRBV7-2 and TRBJ2-1; 8 nucleotides match TRBD2. J was trimmed by 4 bases and V by 2 bases; bases with no gene match: 13. The CDR3 is made up of 18 amino acids. Germline loops: CDR1 SGHTA, CDR2 FQGNSA. This CDR3 is CASSLIGTSGRNYNEQFF. CDR3 DNA: TGTGCCAGCAGCTTAATTGGAACCAGCGGGAGAAATTACAATGAGCAGTTCTTC.

Written as DNA, the CDR3 is TGTGCCAGTAGTGCAGGGTTCCGAGAGTCGGCCCAGCATTTT. Translated: CASSAGFRESAQHF. V and J are TRBV19 and TRBJ1-5; D might be TRBD1 (5 bases). There are 14 residues in the CDR3. Trimming left V 5 bases short and J 11 bases short, with 19 bases between. CDR1 and CDR2 (germline): LNHDA, SQIVND (reference sequence). Full variable domain (remainder filled in from reference TRBV19 and TRBJ1-5): DGGITQSPKYLFRKEGQNVTLSCEQNLNHDAMYWYRQDPGQGLRLIYYSQIVNDFQKGDIAEGYSVSREKKESFPLTVTSAQKNPTAFYLCASSAGFRESAQHFGDGTRLSIL.

The chain combines TRBV27 with TRBJ2-1, with 11 nucleotides matching TRBD1. This CDR3 has 18 residues. Germline loops: CDR1 MNHEY, CDR2 SMNVEV (reference sequence). Trimming cost V 4 bases and J 4 bases; bases outside gene matches: 12. CDR3 nucleotides: TGTGCCAGCAGTTACGGTTGGGGCGGACAGGGGGCATACAATGAGCAGTTCTTC. Translated: CASSYGWGGQGAYNEQFF.

The V and J genes are TRBV6-1 and TRBJ2-3; 7 nucleotides line up with TRBD2. V lost 6 bases to trimming and J lost 2 bases; unmatched junction nucleotides: 5. The CDR3 is 14 amino acids. Germline V CDR1 and CDR2: MNHNS, SASEGT. CDR3 sequence reads: CASRGTTFTDTQYF. CDR3 DNA: TGTGCCAGCAGGGGGACTACCTTCACAGATACGCAGTATTTT.

This chain connects TRBV5-6 to TRBJ1-5; no clear D. Trimming shortened V by 7 bases and J by 2 bases, and 10 bases separated the two germline ends. The CDR3 sequence is 13 residues long. Germline assignment: CDR1 SGHDT and CDR2 YYEEEE. The CDR3 sequence is CASADGGNQPQHF. As DNA, the CDR3 is TGTGCCAGCGCCGATGGTGGCAATCAGCCCCAGCATTTT.

V is TRBV19 and J is TRBJ1-3; D unresolved. The CDR3 consists of 13 residues. Germline CDR1 is LNHDA and CDR2 is SQIVND (reference sequence). V was shortened by 5 bases and J by 4 bases, with 9 bases between the two germline ends. The CDR3 nucleotides read TGTGCCAGTAGTTCGTTTACCGGAAACACCATATATTTT. Protein: CASSSFTGNTIYF.

Here the CDR3 DNA reads TGTGCCAGCAGCTCGCAGGGGGGGAACTTTCTGTCCGAGCAGTACTTC. Its translation: CASSSQGGNFLSEQYF. The chain employs TRBV28 and TRBJ2-7, with D possibly being TRBD1 or TRBD2 (7 bases each). Per germline, CDR1 MDHEN and CDR2 SYDVKM. The CDR3 totals 16 residues. Between the trimmed V and J ends, which lost 6 bases and 6 bases, there was a span of 24 bases.

The rearrangement links TRBV7-8 to TRBJ2-5; 7 nucleotides agree with TRBD2. Germline V gene data show CDR1 as SGHVS and CDR2 as FQNEAQ. The CDR3 sequence is 14 residues long. Germline trimming cut 5 bases from V and 4 bases from J; bases unmatched to any gene: 7. The CDR3 region has the DNA TGTGCCAGCAGCCAAGCGGGACGAGGAGAGACCCAGTACTTC. This translates into CASSQAGRGETQYF.

The chain recombines TRBV9 with TRBJ2-5; 11 bases fit TRBD2. CDR1 SGDLS and CDR2 YYNGEE come from the germline V gene. J gave up 7 bases and V 3 bases, and 2 bases lay outside the gene matches. There are 13 residues in the CDR3. CDR3 sequence (DNA): TGTGCCAGCAGCGCGCTAGCGGGAGGGACCCAGTACTTC. Its translation: CASSALAGGTQYF.

CDR3 sequence: CASSLESGGRAEAFF. Here the CDR3 DNA reads TGCGCCAGCAGCTTGGAGTCAGGGGGGCGGGCTGAAGCTTTCTTT. The chain uses TRBV5-1 and TRBJ1-1; 7 bases are shared with TRBD1. The CDR3 loop spans 15 amino acids. Losses at the gene ends were 0 bases for V and 6 bases for J; bases not matched to a gene: 8. Germline V gene lookup returns CDR1 SGHRS and CDR2 YFSETQ.

This clone has only one observation. The gene calls are TRBV25-1 and TRBJ2-1; perhaps TRBD2 as D (6 bases). The CDR3 is 14 residues long. V was shortened by 6 bases and J by 4 bases, with 13 bases between the two germline ends. Germline V gives CDR1 MGHDK, CDR2 SYGVNS. CDR3 region: CASSGSGLYNEQFF. CDR3 coding DNA: TGTGCCAGCAGCGGTAGCGGCCTATACAATGAGCAGTTCTTC.

The chain links TRBV7-3 to TRBJ2-1; D gene ambiguous. Trimming shortened V by 6 bases and J by 4 bases, and 10 bases separated the two germline ends. The CDR3 is 13 residues long. In germline, CDR1 is SGHTA, CDR2 FQGTGA. DNA for the CDR3: TGTGCCAGCAGGAACGTCGCTTACAATGAGCAGTTCTTC. It translates to CASRNVAYNEQFF.

A few counts support this clone. This rearrangement joins TRBV6-1 to TRBJ2-4; weak D call: TRBD2 (5 bases). The germline gives CDR1 MNHNS, CDR2 SASEGT. V lost 4 bases and J 0 bases, leaving 19 bases between the germline ends. The CDR3 is 18 residues long. The CDR3 region is CASSAPLGRHIAKNIQYF. The CDR3 nucleotides are TGTGCCAGCAGTGCTCCACTAGGGCGGCACATAGCCAAAAACATTCAGTACTTC.